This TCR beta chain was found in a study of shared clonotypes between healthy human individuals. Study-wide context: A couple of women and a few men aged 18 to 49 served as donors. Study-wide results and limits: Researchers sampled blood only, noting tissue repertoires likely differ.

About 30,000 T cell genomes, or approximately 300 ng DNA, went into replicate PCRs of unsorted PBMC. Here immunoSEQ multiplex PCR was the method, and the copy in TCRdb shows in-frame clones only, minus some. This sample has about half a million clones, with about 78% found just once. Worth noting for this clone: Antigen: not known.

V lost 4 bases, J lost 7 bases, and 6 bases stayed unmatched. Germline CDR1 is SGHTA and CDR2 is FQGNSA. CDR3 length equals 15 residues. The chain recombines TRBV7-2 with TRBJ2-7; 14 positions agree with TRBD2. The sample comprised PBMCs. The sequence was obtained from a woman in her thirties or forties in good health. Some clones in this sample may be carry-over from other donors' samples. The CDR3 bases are TGTGCCAGCAGCTCCGGGACTAGCGGGAGTCAGGAGCAGTACTTC. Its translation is CASSSGTSGSQEQYF.